This TCR beta chain appears in the sequencing data of a study (dated by TCRdb to the mid-2010s). In terms of the full investigation: The study examined whether tumor-infiltrating Tregs in breast cancer are drawn from blood Tregs or arise in situ by conversion from other CD4+ T cell subsets.

General conclusions and limits of the study: Tumor memory CD4+ T cell TCR gene usage clustered with blood and lymph node memory CD4+ cells and lymph node naive CD4+ cells. The greatest overlap of tumor-infiltrating Treg TCR alpha and beta sequences was observed with tumor naive CD4+ T cells, followed by blood naive CD4+ T cells. Rather than covering whole repertoires, validation in the larger cohort was restricted to a single TCR beta V-J rearrangement.

This clonotype has a count of ten or more. Its antigen is currently not known. No base quality information exists; no much larger clone differs at one position. Full-length TCR variable regions were amplified by 5' RACE PCR using constant-region reverse primers, and then by semi-nested PCR using Nested Universal Primer A. The ReliaPrep RNA Cell Miniprep System was used to extract total RNA, which was then reverse transcribed into 5'RACE-ready cDNA with the SMARTer RACE 5'/3' Kit. Full-length TCR alpha and beta libraries were barcoded with multiplex adaptors and sequenced on an Illumina MiSeq. Per the authors' processing: Sequencing data were pooled across the five patients for each of nine subset-tissue groups and compared by unsupervised clustering of TCR gene usage. Repertoire similarity was calculated with the Morisita-Horn index, weighting shared sequences by their contribution to each repertoire. Using fastp trimming at Q25 and MiXCR clonotype assembly, TCRdb reanalyzed the public sequencing data and kept in-frame beta chains. Merged by CDR3 protein, the rows form single entries marked with the most common genes and DNA. TCRdb's processing, not the study's, gives the V and J calls here. For this sample there are about 54,000 distinct CDR3 sequences; 15% to 20% appear just once. Approximately 2.1% of the sample is taken by the ten largest.

Germline trimming: 5 bases from V, 3 bases from J; junction bases outside gene matches: 6. The CDR3 holds 15 amino acids from the cysteine to the phenylalanine. Only CDR3 DNA remains: 45 bases, in frame from the first base. Per the germline V gene, SGHTA is the CDR1 and FQGTGA is the CDR2. To purify naive CD4+ T cells, the Miltenyi Naive CD4+ T Cell Isolation kit was used, and CD25 microbeads served to deplete Tregs. Tregs, naive and memory CD4+ T cells from tumor, blood and ipsilateral draining lymph nodes of five breast cancer patients underwent full-length TCR alpha and beta sequencing. Ficoll density gradient centrifugation was used to isolate mononuclear cells from either lymph nodes or roughly 50 ml of peripheral blood. A purity exceeding 90% was confirmed by FACS for the sorted cell populations.

Sequences were obtained from naive CD4+ T cells sorted from blood. The intended sense of this specimen's cell subset or site label: naive CD4+ T cells, CD4+CD45RA+CD25-. The TCR originated in a female donor with breast cancer. The chain is encoded by TRBV7-3 joined to TRBJ2-3; 9 of the junction bases match TRBD2. The DNA reads as follows: TGTGCCAGCAGCCGAGGGACTAGCAGGACAGATACGCAGTATTTT. It translates to CASSRGTSRTDTQYF. The full variable domain, completed from the reference TRBV7-3 and TRBJ2-3 proteins outside the CDR3, reads GAGVSQTPSNKVTEKGKYVELRCDPISGHTALYWYRQSLGQGPEFLIYFQGTGAADDSGLPNDRFFAVRPEGSVSTLKIQRTERGDSAVYLCASSRGTSRTDTQYFGPGTRLTVL.